The clone carrying this T cell receptor (beta chain) ranks as large. The antigen remains unidentified. About 500 ng RNA was reverse transcribed with alpha and beta constant-region primers. Each of the alpha and beta chains got its own library through chain-specific third strand synthesis with indices. Each CDR3 protein is one row after TCRdb ran MiXCR on the 5' RACE reads. This repertoire shows 6,600 or so distinct CDR3 sequences, 10% to 11% found once; its top ten account for roughly a quarter. The repertoire came from unfractionated whole blood and reflected all unsorted peripheral T cells. These data originate in a study of HIV-infected patients and healthy controls. Overall study context: CD8 counts did not change consistently during early therapy; the CD4:CD8 ratio climbed slightly. Regarding the study as a whole: MAIT alpha-chain CDR3s were frequent in healthy controls, depleted in HIV+. Size-matched repertoire data failed to replicate the apparent Gini index recovery after therapy in HIV-infected patients.

The ends were cut back, 4 bases at V and 4 bases at J, with 8 bases in the middle. The length of the CDR3 is 13 residues. This clonotype originated in an adult with HIV infection. The source material was blood, sampled before antiretroviral therapy. The genes are TRBV12-3 or TRBV12-4 and TRBJ1-5; no firm D call. The CDR3 DNA follows: TGTGCCAGCAGTTCAAATCGAAATCAGCCCCAGCATTTT. This encodes CASSSNRNQPQHF.